This section outlines one T cell receptor (beta chain) sequence together with its context. Original processing notes: Researchers report that nucleated cell counts were estimated from reference gene primer amplification. Clones were sequenced by immunoSEQ multiplex PCR, and TCRdb holds only the in-frame ones, with some missing. V, J and clone size reflect that table, while D and trimming were determined from the DNA. Counted here are about 170,000 clones, roughly 84% occurring once; the ten biggest clones make up approximately 2.6%. Germline V lookup: CDR1 SGHRS, CDR2 YFSETQ. With 3 bases clipped from V and 4 bases from J, the junction kept 4 bases outside the gene matches. CDR3 length equals 14 residues. This record comes from a study of blood T cell repertoires in COVID-19. Study as a whole: The origin of the acute and convalescent COVID-19 samples was the United States, Italy and Spain. From T cells, B-cell-depleted T cells, or PBMCs came the material, which was cDNA or gDNA.

Sequencing used peripheral blood. J is TRBJ1-1 and V is TRBV5-1; 9 positions agree with TRBD1. The receptor's source is a human donor with acute or convalescent COVID-19. The donor label of this sample is uncertain. CDR3 protein: CASSSGQGVTEAFF. Here the CDR3 DNA reads TGCGCCAGCAGCTCGGGACAGGGCGTCACTGAAGCTTTCTTT.